The subject of this entry is one T cell receptor beta chain. Its antigen is not known. The data originate from a study of shared clonotypes between healthy human individuals. Findings and caveats of the study: Despite large depth, sorted-subset datasets appeared incompletely sequenced. A generally larger estimated richness was seen in naive subsets than in memory subsets. The study found roughly 5.3% of naive CD4 clonotypes shared across a handful of donors.

Division of CD4+ cells produced a CD45RA+ naive subset and a CD45RA-negative memory subset. The CDR3 is 13 amino acids. CDR1 and CDR2 from the germline V gene are SGHRS and YFSETQ. Trimming shortened V by 5 bases and J by 3 bases, and 9 bases separated the two germline ends. TCRdb's table, derived via immunoSEQ multiplex PCR, lists solely in-frame clones and lacks some. Seen here are about 1 million clones, 70% to 80% observed once, and the top ten hold approximately 1.5%. This chain joins TRBV5-1 and TRBJ1-3; possible D gene TRBD1, 5 bases. This receptor was identified in a man aged 18 to 30 in good health. The source material was memory CD4+ T cells sorted from blood. Subset of the sample: CD45RA-negative fraction. The CDR3 protein is CASRGGVGNTIYF. CDR3 sequence (DNA): TGCGCCAGCAGGGGAGGGGTTGGAAACACCATATATTTT.